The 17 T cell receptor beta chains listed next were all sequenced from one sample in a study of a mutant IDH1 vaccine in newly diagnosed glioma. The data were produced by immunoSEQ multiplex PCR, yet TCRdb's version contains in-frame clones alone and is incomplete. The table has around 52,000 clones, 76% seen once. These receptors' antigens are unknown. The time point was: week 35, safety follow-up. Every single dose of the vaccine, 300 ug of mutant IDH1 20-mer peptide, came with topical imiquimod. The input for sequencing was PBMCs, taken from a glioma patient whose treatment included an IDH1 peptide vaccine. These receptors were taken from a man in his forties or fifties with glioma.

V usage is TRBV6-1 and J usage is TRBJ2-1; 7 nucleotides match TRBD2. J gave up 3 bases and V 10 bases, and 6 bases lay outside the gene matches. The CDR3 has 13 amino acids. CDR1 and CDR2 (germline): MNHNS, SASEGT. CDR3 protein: CATGGLYYNEQFF. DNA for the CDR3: TGTGCCACGGGGGGACTTTACTACAATGAGCAGTTCTTC.

CDR3 in amino acids: CASKATGLADIQYF. CDR3 DNA: TGTGCCAGCAAAGCGACTGGACTTGCGGACATTCAGTACTTC. The chain combines TRBV2 with TRBJ2-4; tentative D call: TRBD2 (5 bases). V lost 7 bases, J lost 8 bases, and 18 bases lay in between. Germline loops: CDR1 SNHLY, CDR2 FYNNEI. The CDR3 length is 14 residues.

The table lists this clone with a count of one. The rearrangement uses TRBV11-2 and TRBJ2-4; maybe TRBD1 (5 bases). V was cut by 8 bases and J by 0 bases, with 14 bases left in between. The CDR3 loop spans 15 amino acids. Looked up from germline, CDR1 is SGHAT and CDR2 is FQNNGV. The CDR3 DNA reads TGTGCCAGCTCTTTTGGACACCTAGCCAAAAACATTCAGTACTTC. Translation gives CASSFGHLAKNIQYF.

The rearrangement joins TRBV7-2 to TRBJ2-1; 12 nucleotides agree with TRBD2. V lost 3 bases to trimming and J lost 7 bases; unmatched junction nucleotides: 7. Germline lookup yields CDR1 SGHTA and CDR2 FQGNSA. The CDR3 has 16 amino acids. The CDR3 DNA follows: TGTGCCAGCAGCTTTCTAGCGGGAGGGCCGAATAATGAGCAGTTCTTC. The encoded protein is CASSFLAGGPNNEQFF.

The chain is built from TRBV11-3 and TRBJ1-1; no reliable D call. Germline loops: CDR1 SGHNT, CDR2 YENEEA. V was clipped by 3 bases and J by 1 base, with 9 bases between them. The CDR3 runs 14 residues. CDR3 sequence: CASSFALGNTEAFF. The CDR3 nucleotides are TGTGCCAGCAGCTTTGCCCTAGGGAACACTGAAGCTTTCTTT.

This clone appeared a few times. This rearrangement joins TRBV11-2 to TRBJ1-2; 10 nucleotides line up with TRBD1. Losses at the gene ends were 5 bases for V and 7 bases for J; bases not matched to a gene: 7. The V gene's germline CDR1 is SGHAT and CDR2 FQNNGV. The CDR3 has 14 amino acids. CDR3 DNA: TGTGCCAGCAGCCTACGACAGGGGGCCGGTGGCTACACCTTC. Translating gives CASSLRQGAGGYTF.

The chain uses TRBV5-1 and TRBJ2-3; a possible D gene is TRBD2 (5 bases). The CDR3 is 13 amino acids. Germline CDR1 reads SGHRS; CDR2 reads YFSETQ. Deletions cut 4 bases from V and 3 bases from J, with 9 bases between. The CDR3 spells CASSTRRTDTQYF. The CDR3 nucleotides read TGCGCCAGCAGCACGCGGAGGACAGATACGCAGTATTTT.

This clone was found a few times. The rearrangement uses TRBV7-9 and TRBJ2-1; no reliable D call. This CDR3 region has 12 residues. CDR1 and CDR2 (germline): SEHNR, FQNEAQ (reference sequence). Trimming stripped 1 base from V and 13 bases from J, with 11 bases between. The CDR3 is CASSLGDPGQFF. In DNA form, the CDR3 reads TGTGCCAGCAGCTTAGGGGATCCTGGACAGTTCTTC. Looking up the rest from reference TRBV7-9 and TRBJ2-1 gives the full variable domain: DTGVSQNPRHKITKRGQNVTFRCDPISEHNRLYWYRQTLGQGPEFLTYFQNEAQLEKSRLLSDRFSAERPKGSFSTLEIQRTEQGDSAMYLCASSLGDPGQFFGPGTRLTVL.

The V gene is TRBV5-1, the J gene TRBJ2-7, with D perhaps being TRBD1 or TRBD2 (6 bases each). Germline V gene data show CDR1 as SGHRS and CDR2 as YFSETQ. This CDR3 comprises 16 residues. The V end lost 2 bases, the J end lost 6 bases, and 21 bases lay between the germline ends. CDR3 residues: CASSLITGTGAGEQYF. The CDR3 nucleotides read TGCGCCAGCAGCTTAATAACCGGGACGGGGGCTGGCGAGCAGTACTTC.

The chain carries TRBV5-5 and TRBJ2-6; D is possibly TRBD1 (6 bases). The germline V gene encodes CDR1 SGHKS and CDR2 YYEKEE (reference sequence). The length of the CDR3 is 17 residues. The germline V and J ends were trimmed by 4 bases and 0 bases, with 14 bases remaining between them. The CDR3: CASSGTPTPSGANVLTF. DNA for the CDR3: TGTGCCAGCAGCGGGACACCCACGCCCTCTGGGGCCAACGTCCTGACTTTC.

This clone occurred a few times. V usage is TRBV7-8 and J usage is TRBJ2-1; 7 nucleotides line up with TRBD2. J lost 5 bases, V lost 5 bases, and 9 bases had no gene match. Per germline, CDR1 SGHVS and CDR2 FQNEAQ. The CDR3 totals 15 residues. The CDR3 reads CASSILAVGDNEQFF. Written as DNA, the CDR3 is TGTGCCAGCAGCATCCTAGCGGTTGGGGACAATGAGCAGTTCTTC.

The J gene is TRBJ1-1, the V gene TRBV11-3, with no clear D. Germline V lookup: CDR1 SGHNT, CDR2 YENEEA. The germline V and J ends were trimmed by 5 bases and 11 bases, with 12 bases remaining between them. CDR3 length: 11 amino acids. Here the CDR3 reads CASSLGLEAFF. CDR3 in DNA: TGTGCCAGCAGCCTGGGCCTGGAGGCTTTCTTT.

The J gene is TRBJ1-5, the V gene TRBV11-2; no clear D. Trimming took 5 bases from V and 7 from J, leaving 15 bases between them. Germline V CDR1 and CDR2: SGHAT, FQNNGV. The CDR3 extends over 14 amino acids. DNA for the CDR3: TGTGCCAGCAGCCAATCCCAAGACGCCCAGCCCCAGCATTTT. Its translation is CASSQSQDAQPQHF.

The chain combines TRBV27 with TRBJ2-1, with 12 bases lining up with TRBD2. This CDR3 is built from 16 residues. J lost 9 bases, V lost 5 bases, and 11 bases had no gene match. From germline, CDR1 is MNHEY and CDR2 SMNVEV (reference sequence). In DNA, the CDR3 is TGTGCCAGCAGTGCAGTCTCTAGCGGGAGGGCCCGTGAGCAGTTCTTC. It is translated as CASSAVSSGRAREQFF.

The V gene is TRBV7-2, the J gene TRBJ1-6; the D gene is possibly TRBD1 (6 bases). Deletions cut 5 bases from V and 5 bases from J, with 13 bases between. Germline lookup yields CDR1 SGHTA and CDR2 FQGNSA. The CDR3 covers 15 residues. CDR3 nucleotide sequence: TGTGCCAGCAGCCTTAGGACAGCTAATAATTCACCCCTCCACTTT. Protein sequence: CASSLRTANNSPLHF.

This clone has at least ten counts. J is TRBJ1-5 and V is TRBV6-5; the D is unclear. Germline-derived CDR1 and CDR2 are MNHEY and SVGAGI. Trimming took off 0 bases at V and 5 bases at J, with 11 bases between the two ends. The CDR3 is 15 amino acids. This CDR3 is CASSYSPDSYQPQHF. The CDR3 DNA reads TGTGCCAGCAGTTACTCTCCGGACTCGTATCAGCCCCAGCATTTT.

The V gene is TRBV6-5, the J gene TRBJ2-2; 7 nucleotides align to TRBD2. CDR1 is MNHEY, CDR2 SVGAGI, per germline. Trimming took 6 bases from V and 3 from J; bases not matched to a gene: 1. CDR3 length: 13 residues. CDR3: CASRTSHTGELFF. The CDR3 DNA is TGTGCCAGCAGGACTAGCCACACCGGGGAGCTGTTTTTT.